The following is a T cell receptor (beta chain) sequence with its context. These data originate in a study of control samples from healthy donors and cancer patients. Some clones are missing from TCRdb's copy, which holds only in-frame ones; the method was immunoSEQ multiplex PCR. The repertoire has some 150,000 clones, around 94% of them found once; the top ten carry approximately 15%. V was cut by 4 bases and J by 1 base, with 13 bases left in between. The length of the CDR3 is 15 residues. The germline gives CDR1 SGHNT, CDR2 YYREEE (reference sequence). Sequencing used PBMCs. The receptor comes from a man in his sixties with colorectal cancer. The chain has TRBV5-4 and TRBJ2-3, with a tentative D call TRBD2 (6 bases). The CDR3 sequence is CASSLRGAGTDTQYF. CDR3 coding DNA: TGTGCCAGCAGCCTCCGCGGGGCCGGCACAGATACGCAGTATTTT.